The present T cell receptor beta chain was sequenced within a study of blood T cell repertoires in COVID-19. TCRdb's table, derived via immunoSEQ multiplex PCR, lists solely in-frame clones and lacks some. This table holds approximately 62,000 clones, roughly four fifths found once. The CDR3 consists of 13 residues. Per the germline V gene, CDR1 is MNHNS and CDR2 is SASEGT. The V end lost 2 bases, the J end lost 1 base, and 5 bases lay between the germline ends. The chain combines TRBV6-1 with TRBJ1-1; D is unresolved. The receptor's source is a man at least 80 years old with acute or convalescent COVID-19. Input material: peripheral blood. The CDR3 DNA is TGTGCCAGCAGTGAAATCCGGAACACTGAAGCTTTCTTT. Amino acid sequence: CASSEIRNTEAFF.